This T cell receptor (beta chain) was documented in a study of cytomegalovirus exposure and HLA in healthy donors. Study-level points and caveats: Specificity of a few CMV-associated chains for CMV antigens was verified in vitro. Researchers catalogued some 160 TCR beta chains as cytomegalovirus-associated.

Each donor was healthy, and each was a bone marrow donor. A remark on this clone: Its antigen is unknown.

The primer mix had 60 Vbeta and 13 Jbeta primers. Produced via immunoSEQ multiplex PCR; TCRdb's table is partial and in-frame only. The sample carries 43,000 or so clones, approximately 80% recorded once. CDR3 length equals 15 residues. V trimming: 5 bases; J trimming: 5 bases; junction bases outside the gene matches: 9. Germline CDR1 and CDR2: SGHNT and YENEEA. Sample: PBMCs. This clonotype was obtained from a man aged 25 to 45 in good health and CMV-seronegative. The rearrangement links TRBV11-3 to TRBJ2-1; the match to TRBD2 covers 7 bases. The CDR3 DNA reads TGTGCCAGCAGCATAGGGCTAGCGGATGACAATGAGCAGTTCTTC. This gives the protein CASSIGLADDNEQFF.